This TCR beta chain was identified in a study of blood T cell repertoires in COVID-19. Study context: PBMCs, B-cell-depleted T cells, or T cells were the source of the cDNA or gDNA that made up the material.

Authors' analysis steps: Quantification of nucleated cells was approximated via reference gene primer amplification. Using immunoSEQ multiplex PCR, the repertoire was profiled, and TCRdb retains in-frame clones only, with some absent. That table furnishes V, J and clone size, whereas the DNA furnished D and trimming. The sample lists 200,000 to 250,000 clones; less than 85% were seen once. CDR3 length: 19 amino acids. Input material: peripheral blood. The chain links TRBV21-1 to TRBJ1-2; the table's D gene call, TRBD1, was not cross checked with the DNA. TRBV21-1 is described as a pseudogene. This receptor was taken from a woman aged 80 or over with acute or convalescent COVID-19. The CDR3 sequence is CASSKDLYLWQAPNYGYTF. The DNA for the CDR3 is TGTGCCAGCAGCAAAGATCTGTATCTCTGGCAGGCCCCTAACTATGGCTACACCTTC.